The count of the clone carrying this T cell receptor (beta chain) is one. Its antigen remains unidentified. These data come from a study of CD4 T cell repertoires in COVID-19. The memory T cells were sequenced right after ex vivo isolation, without culture. Assay used: immunoSEQ multiplex PCR; TCRdb lists only in-frame clones, some missing. The sample yields approximately 75,000 clones, roughly four fifths seen once. Study results and limitations: In SARS-CoV and/or HKU1 spike cultures, between about 6 and 26% of SARS-CoV-2 clonotypes reappeared. Two or all three memory subsets shared several highly expanded SARS-CoV-2-reactive clonotypes.

This material consisted of CD4+ T cells from peripheral blood, taken after recovery from COVID-19. This TCR was recovered from a human donor who had COVID-19.

CDR3 sequence reads: CASSQAPGLAAYEQYF. CDR3 sequence (DNA): TGTGCCAGCAGCCAAGCCCCGGGACTAGCGGCCTACGAGCAGTACTTC. The genes are TRBV3-1 (or the pseudogene TRBV3-2) and TRBJ2-7; 11 bases map to TRBD2. V lost 1 base to trimming and J lost 2 bases; unmatched junction nucleotides: 4. Germline V lookup: CDR1 LGHDT, CDR2 YNNKEL (reference sequence). CDR3 length equals 16 residues.